This TCR beta chain was retrieved from a study of technical replicates of blood from a handful of donors. Data came from immunoSEQ multiplex PCR; TCRdb stores just in-frame clones and leaves some out. The sample has 50,000 to 65,000 clones, 85% to 90% seen once; the top ten hold 4.5% to 5%. The sample consisted of PBMCs. The receptor comes from a human donor in good health. Some clones in this sample may be carry-over from other donors' samples.

The CDR3 region is CASSYSPSTDTQYF. The CDR3 region has the DNA TGTGCCAGCAGCTATAGCCCTAGCACAGATACGCAGTATTTT. The chain carries TRBV11-2 and TRBJ2-3; no reliable D call. This CDR3 is 14 amino acids long. The germline V gene encodes CDR1 SGHAT and CDR2 FQNNGV. The V end was cut by 4 bases, the J end by 0 bases, with 8 bases between.